This TCR beta chain appears in the sequencing data of a study of blood T cell repertoires in COVID-19. Turning to the study itself: Samples taken during acute and convalescent COVID-19 were collected in the United States, Italy and Spain. Sources were T cells, B-cell-depleted T cells, or PBMCs; the material itself was cDNA or gDNA.

This clone was found once. Authors' analysis steps: Amplified reference gene primers provided the basis for estimating nucleated cell counts. Sequenced by immunoSEQ multiplex PCR; TCRdb stores in-frame clones only, minus some. That table is the source of V, J and clone size, and D and trimming were worked out from the DNA. Altogether approximately 360,000 clones are present, around 92% being singletons, with the ten largest covering 0.95% to 1.5%. In germline, CDR1 is SEHNR, CDR2 FQNEAQ (reference sequence). The V gene lost 2 bases and the J gene lost 5 bases, with 16 bases spanning the gap. The CDR3 length is 15 residues.

This clonotype was sampled from a man aged 35 to 55 with acute or convalescent COVID-19. The sequencing sample was made of peripheral blood. The chain has TRBV7-9 and TRBJ2-7; D might be TRBD2 (5 bases). DNA for the CDR3: TGTGCCAGCAGCTTAATGTACGGGGTGGCTGACGAGCAGTACTTC. This encodes CASSLMYGVADEQYF.